This T cell receptor (beta chain) stems from a study of T cell changes during pregnancy in multiple sclerosis. The germline gives CDR1 SNHLY, CDR2 FYNNEI. The CDR3 runs to 10 residues. Trimming pared 11 bases from V and 5 bases from J, leaving 7 bases between. Here immunoSEQ multiplex PCR was the method, and the copy in TCRdb shows in-frame clones only, minus some. In the table there are about 59,000 clones, about 93% of which are singletons. The source of this sequence is a female donor with multiple sclerosis, enrolled in a pregnancy study. The sample consisted of CD8+ T cells from peripheral blood mononuclear cells, taken in the third trimester of pregnancy. The V call is TRBV2, the J call TRBJ2-1; D is perhaps TRBD2 (6 bases). In nucleotides, the CDR3 is TGTGCCGGGGAGGACAATGAGCAGTTCTTC. Encoded protein: CAGEDNEQFF.